One and the same sample provided the 30 T cell receptor beta chains below, sequenced in a study of shared clonotypes between healthy human individuals. Libraries were prepared by immunoSEQ multiplex PCR; TCRdb keeps only in-frame clonotypes and omits some of them. The repertoire holds about 1,900,000 clones, with roughly 94% as singletons. The naive CD8 population came from CD45RO-negative cells selected for CCR7, without terminally differentiated effector memory CD45RA+ cells. Material: naive CD8+ T cells sorted from blood. These receptors were obtained from a man aged 18 to 29 in good health.

The chain couples TRBV5-8 to TRBJ2-1; D is unclear. V lost 0 bases and J 6 bases, leaving 4 bases between the germline ends. The CDR3 is 12 residues long. The germline V gene encodes CDR1 SGHTS and CDR2 YDEGEE. The CDR3 is CASSLVVNEQFF. CDR3 in DNA: TGTGCCAGCAGCTTGGTAGTCAATGAGCAGTTCTTC.

This rearrangement joins TRBV6-5 to TRBJ1-2; D is possibly TRBD1 (6 bases). V dropped 0 bases and J dropped 8 bases, with 13 bases sitting between them. CDR1 and CDR2 from the germline V gene are MNHEY and SVGAGI. CDR3 size: 14 residues. CDR3 in DNA: TGTGCCAGCAGTTACTCCGAGGGGGTCTGGGGCTACACCTTC. This encodes CASSYSEGVWGYTF.

V and J are TRBV13 and TRBJ1-6, with D hard to call. This CDR3 is built from 12 residues. Germline V lookup: CDR1 PRHDT, CDR2 FYEKMQ (reference sequence). Trimming removed 7 bases from V and 7 bases from J, with 8 bases in between. The CDR3 loop reads CASTQGNSPLHF. In nucleotides, the CDR3 is TGTGCCAGCACCCAAGGCAATTCACCCCTCCACTTT.

The gene calls are TRBV6-1 and TRBJ2-5, with TRBD2 matching 7 bases. V lost 0 bases and J lost 5; bases outside the gene matches: 9. The CDR3 extends over 16 amino acids. CDR1 and CDR2 from the germline V gene are MNHNS and SASEGT. The CDR3 here is CASSEALAGVGETQYF. The CDR3 DNA is TGTGCCAGCAGTGAAGCGCTTGCGGGGGTTGGGGAGACCCAGTACTTC.

The chain uses TRBV28 and TRBJ1-4; no clear D gene. CDR1 is MDHEN and CDR2 is SYDVKM in the germline V gene. V lost 5 bases and J 0 bases, leaving 13 bases between the germline ends. This CDR3 region has 16 residues. The CDR3 sequence: CASSDYNIATNEKLFF. For the CDR3, the DNA is TGTGCCAGCAGTGACTACAACATAGCAACTAATGAAAAACTGTTTTTT. Together with reference TRBV28 and TRBJ1-4, the CDR3 gives the full variable domain: DVKVTQSSRYLVKRTGEKVFLECVQDMDHENMFWYRQDPGLGLRLIYFSYDVKMKEKGDIPEGYSVSREKKERFSLILESASTNQTSMYLCASSDYNIATNEKLFFGSGTQLSVL.

The chain joins TRBV7-9 to TRBJ2-1; 8 bases are a match to TRBD2. The CDR3 covers 17 residues. V was pared by 3 bases and J by 3 bases, with 10 bases of the junction left unmatched. Looked up from germline, CDR1 is SEHNR and CDR2 is FQNEAQ (reference sequence). The CDR3 DNA follows: TGTGCCAGCAGCTTCCCCCACACGGGAGGGGGCTACAATGAGCAGTTCTTC. This translates into CASSFPHTGGGYNEQFF.

This clone was counted only a few times. The chain employs TRBV27 and TRBJ1-2, with 9 bases that match TRBD1. V gave up 10 bases and J gave up 7 bases; unmatched junction bases: 4. This CDR3 has 11 residues. Germline CDR1 reads MNHEY; CDR2 reads SMNVEV (reference sequence). The CDR3: CATGQGSGYTF. The CDR3 DNA sequence: TGTGCCACAGGACAGGGGAGTGGCTACACCTTC.

Notes on this clone: The germline gene is not matched at one end of the junction; a read error may be the cause. This chain connects TRBV7-7 to TRBJ2-7, with D hard to call. Germline loops: CDR1 SSHAT, CDR2 FNYEAQ (reference sequence). The CDR3 has 15 residues. CDR3 sequence (DNA): TGTGCTAGCAGCCAAATGCCCGGGCCGTCCTACGAGCAGTACTTC. Translation gives CASSQMPGPSYEQYF.

The chain uses TRBV5-6 and TRBJ2-5, with D possibly TRBD1 on 6 matching bases. Trimming pared 2 bases from V and 2 bases from J, leaving 16 bases between. CDR1 is SGHDT, CDR2 YYEEEE, per germline. The CDR3 spans 16 residues. CDR3 bases: TGTGCCAGCAGCTTAGGGACATTCCTTTGGCAAGAGACCCAGTACTTC. Translating it yields CASSLGTFLWQETQYF.

The rearrangement links TRBV14 to TRBJ1-1; 7 positions match TRBD1. Germline loops: CDR1 SGHDN, CDR2 FVKESK. This CDR3 comprises 15 residues. After removal of 2 bases from V and 3 bases from J, the junction contained 6 bases not matched to a gene. CDR3: CASSQHRGTDTEAFF. CDR3 in DNA: TGTGCCAGCAGCCAACACAGGGGAACGGACACTGAAGCTTTCTTT.

This sequence joins TRBV29-1 and TRBJ2-2; unclear D gene. The germline CDR1 and CDR2 sequences are SQVTM and ANQGSEA. The length of the CDR3 is 14 residues. Trimming removed 2 bases at V and 0 bases at J, with 7 bases between. The CDR3 coding sequence is TGCAGCGTTGAACGACGGTCGAACACCGGGGAGCTGTTTTTT. Protein sequence: CSVERRSNTGELFF.

The J gene is TRBJ1-5, the V gene TRBV10-2; no definite D call. The V and J ends lost 3 bases and 0 bases respectively, with 12 bases between them. Looked up from germline, CDR1 is WSHSY and CDR2 is SAAADI. This CDR3 contains 16 residues. CDR3 bases: TGCGCCAGCAGTGACGGGCAGCTATATAGCAATCAGCCCCAGCATTTT. Translation: CASSDGQLYSNQPQHF.

In this sample, this clone turned up once. The chain links TRBV5-8 to TRBJ1-5, with a tentative D call TRBD1 (5 bases). Germline loops: CDR1 SGHTS, CDR2 YDEGEE. This CDR3 region has 16 residues. Trimming took off 0 bases at V and 2 bases at J, with 12 bases between the two ends. Here the CDR3 reads CASSLARQGGNQPQHF. The CDR3 DNA follows: TGTGCCAGCAGCTTGGCCCGGCAGGGCGGCAATCAGCCCCAGCATTTT.

The J gene is TRBJ2-1, the V gene TRBV5-6; 8 bases are shared with TRBD1. The CDR3 sequence is 14 residues long. Germline V CDR1 and CDR2: SGHDT, YYEEEE. V dropped 2 bases and J dropped 9; count of bases not matched to a gene: 7. CDR3: CASSFWGGQGEQFF. As DNA, the CDR3 is TGTGCCAGCAGCTTCTGGGGAGGACAGGGTGAGCAGTTCTTC. Combining the CDR3 with reference TRBV5-6 and TRBJ2-1 gives the whole variable domain DAGVTQSPTHLIKTRGQQVTLRCSPKSGHDTVSWYQQALGQGPQFIFQYYEEEERQRGNFPDRFSGHQFPNYSSELNVNALLLGDSALYLCASSFWGGQGEQFFGPGTRLTVL.

This clone was found a few times. The chain combines TRBV6-5 with TRBJ1-6, with D possibly TRBD1 on 5 matching bases. The CDR3 is 14 residues long. V was cut by 5 bases and J by 12 bases, with 17 bases left in between. The germline CDR1 and CDR2 sequences are MNHEY and SVGAGI. CDR3 protein: CASSPGPGLGPLHF. DNA of the CDR3: TGTGCCAGCAGTCCCGGACCGGGACTGGGACCCCTCCACTTT.

V usage is TRBV6-4 and J usage is TRBJ2-3; 10 nucleotides match TRBD2. The CDR3 sequence is 17 residues long. Germline V CDR1 and CDR2: MRHNA, SNTAGT. V was pared by 3 bases and J by 5 bases, with 11 bases of the junction left unmatched. CDR3 DNA sequence: TGTGCCAGCAGTGATACTAGCGGGGCCGCCAGCGTAGATACGCAGTATTTT. Amino acid sequence: CASSDTSGAASVDTQYF.

The V call is TRBV11-2, the J call TRBJ2-7, with D perhaps TRBD1 (6 bases). The CDR3 is 15 amino acids. The V gene's germline CDR1 is SGHAT and CDR2 FQNNGV. The ends were cut back, 5 bases at V and 0 bases at J, with 14 bases in the middle. CDR3 amino acids: CASSNSGASSYEQYF. CDR3 DNA sequence: TGTGCCAGCAGCAACTCAGGGGCTTCCTCCTACGAGCAGTACTTC.

The chain recombines TRBV2 with TRBJ2-7; 7 bases match TRBD2. CDR1 and CDR2 from the germline V gene are SNHLY and FYNNEI. This CDR3 is built from 15 residues. With V trimmed by 0 bases and J by 4 bases, 6 bases remained unmatched. The CDR3 spells CASSEARGSGYEQYF. The DNA of the CDR3 is TGTGCCAGCAGTGAAGCGCGCGGGAGTGGGTACGAGCAGTACTTC.

J is TRBJ2-7 and V is TRBV27; D not resolved. CDR1 is MNHEY and CDR2 is SMNVEV in the germline V gene (reference sequence). V shed 6 bases and J shed 5 bases, with 14 bases lying between them. This CDR3 has 13 residues. CDR3 sequence: CASRLTPGHEQYF. The CDR3 coding sequence is TGTGCCAGCAGACTGACACCTGGGCACGAGCAGTACTTC.

The chain couples TRBV27 to TRBJ1-6, with a tentative D call TRBD1 (5 bases). This CDR3 contains 14 residues. Trimming stripped 6 bases from V and 7 bases from J, with 13 bases between. Per germline, CDR1 MNHEY and CDR2 SMNVEV (reference sequence). The CDR3 coding sequence is TGTGCCAGCAGGATGGGGGTCCAAAATTCACCCCTCCACTTT. Translating gives CASRMGVQNSPLHF.

The chain links TRBV7-9 to TRBJ2-2; unclear D gene. In germline, CDR1 is SEHNR, CDR2 FQNEAQ (reference sequence). Trimming stripped 4 bases from V and 1 base from J, with 10 bases between. The CDR3 contains 15 residues. The CDR3 DNA is TGTGCCAGCAGCTCCAGCCTAGAGAACACCGGGGAGCTGTTTTTT. Protein product: CASSSSLENTGELFF.

V and J are TRBV6-5 and TRBJ1-1; 10 nucleotides match TRBD1. Trimming at V came to 6 bases and at J to 0 bases, leaving 4 bases not matched to a gene. Germline CDR1 reads MNHEY; CDR2 reads SVGAGI. The CDR3 runs to 15 residues. The CDR3 sequence is CASSLTGGLNTEAFF. The CDR3 nucleotides are TGTGCCAGCAGCCTGACAGGGGGCTTGAACACTGAAGCTTTCTTT.

This chain connects TRBV27 to TRBJ2-7; maybe TRBD1 (6 bases). This CDR3 comprises 13 residues. The germline CDR1 and CDR2 sequences are MNHEY and SMNVEV (reference sequence). The germline V and J ends were trimmed by 3 bases and 5 bases, with 11 bases remaining between them. The CDR3 here is CASSFLAGDEQYF. The CDR3 DNA reads TGTGCCAGCAGTTTTCTAGCAGGGGACGAGCAGTACTTC.

Details on this clone: Other nucleotide sequences in the sample specify the same CDR3. The gene calls are TRBV5-4 and TRBJ2-5, with D hard to call. V was pared by 0 bases and J by 3 bases, with 6 bases between. Germline CDR1 reads SGHNT; CDR2 reads YYREEE (reference sequence). The CDR3 sequence is 13 residues long. CDR3 loop: CASSLEPEETQYF. CDR3 coding DNA: TGTGCCAGCAGCTTGGAGCCGGAAGAGACCCAGTACTTC.

The chain carries TRBV5-6 and TRBJ1-4; D remains ambiguous. This CDR3 has 13 amino acids. V was pared by 2 bases and J by 12 bases, with 14 bases between. CDR1 and CDR2 (germline): SGHDT, YYEEEE. The CDR3 sequence: CASSFGSKSELFF. CDR3 bases: TGTGCCAGCAGCTTTGGGTCGAAATCGGAACTGTTTTTT.

The rearrangement links TRBV30 to TRBJ2-7; the match to TRBD2 covers 8 bases. Trimming at V came to 1 base and at J to 5 bases, leaving 10 bases not matched to a gene. The germline CDR1 and CDR2 sequences are GTSNPN and SVGIG (reference sequence). This CDR3 region has 15 residues. This chain's CDR3 is CAWSGAGGRVDEQYF. In DNA, the CDR3 is TGTGCCTGGAGTGGGGCGGGAGGCCGCGTCGACGAGCAGTACTTC.

V and J are TRBV4-1 and TRBJ2-1, with D perhaps assigned TRBD1 or TRBD2 (5 bases each). Trimming removed 3 bases at V and 10 bases at J, with 19 bases between. The CDR3 covers 15 residues. Germline assignment: CDR1 MGHRA and CDR2 YSYEKL. CDR3 amino acids: CASSHGAGSAGEQFF. DNA for the CDR3: TGCGCCAGCAGCCATGGGGCAGGGAGCGCAGGGGAGCAGTTCTTC.

This chain uses TRBV28 with TRBJ1-6; no clear D. This CDR3 region has 17 residues. The germline CDR1 and CDR2 sequences are MDHEN and SYDVKM. The germline V and J ends were trimmed by 5 bases and 2 bases, with 16 bases remaining between them. Here the CDR3 DNA reads TGTGCCAGCAGTCGTCGGGGTGGCGGAACCTATAATTCACCCCTCCACTTT. Its protein is CASSRRGGGTYNSPLHF. The full variable domain, with the rest looked up from reference TRBV28 and TRBJ1-6, is DVKVTQSSRYLVKRTGEKVFLECVQDMDHENMFWYRQDPGLGLRLIYFSYDVKMKEKGDIPEGYSVSREKKERFSLILESASTNQTSMYLCASSRRGGGTYNSPLHFGNGTRLTVT.

V usage is TRBV2 and J usage is TRBJ2-7, with D maybe TRBD1 (6 bases). Trimming removed 5 bases from V and 11 bases from J, with 13 bases in between. The CDR3 length is 11 residues. CDR1 is SNHLY, CDR2 FYNNEI, per germline. The CDR3 here is CASSTGQKEYF. CDR3 bases: TGTGCCAGCAGTACCGGACAGAAGGAGTACTTC.

The V and J genes are TRBV5-5 and TRBJ2-2; D remains ambiguous. Germline V gives CDR1 SGHKS, CDR2 YYEKEE (reference sequence). There are 14 residues in the CDR3. V lost 2 bases to trimming and J lost 6 bases, with 11 bases between them. The CDR3 bases are TGTGCCAGCAGCTTACCCCTAGGGTCCGGGGAGCTGTTTTTT. This translates into CASSLPLGSGELFF. The full variable domain, in which reference TRBV5-5 and TRBJ2-2 provide the parts outside the CDR3, is DAGVTQSPTHLIKTRGQQVTLRCSPISGHKSVSWYQQVLGQGPQFIFQYYEKEERGRGNFPDRFSARQFPNYSSELNVNALLLGDSALYLCASSLPLGSGELFFGEGSRLTVL.